The 3 T cell receptor beta chains reported below all come from one sample, sequenced in a study of OX40 agonist ivuxolimab in advanced cancers. TCRdb keeps only in-frame clones here, not all; method: immunoSEQ multiplex PCR. The sample includes tens of thousands of clones, 75% to 90% of them seen just once. Sequencing used CD4+ or CD8+ T cells sorted from blood, obtained in a trial of the OX40 agonist ivuxolimab. Receptor source: an adult with an advanced solid tumor such as melanoma, head and neck, liver or kidney cancer.

V gene TRBV28 combines with J gene TRBJ1-2, with D possibly matching TRBD1 (5 bases). Per the germline V gene, CDR1 is MDHEN and CDR2 is SYDVKM. V was shortened by 5 bases and J by 1 base, with 20 bases between the two germline ends. The CDR3 is 17 residues long. The CDR3 bases are TGTGCCAGCAGTGCACCGGGACGGAAAGACGTTAACTATGGCTACACCTTC. Its translation is CASSAPGRKDVNYGYTF.

The chain uses TRBV7-3 and TRBJ1-6; tentatively, D is TRBD1 (6 bases). Germline V gene data show CDR1 as SGHTA and CDR2 as FQGTGA. The CDR3 is 16 residues long. V was shortened by 3 bases and J by 0 bases, with 9 bases between the two germline ends. For the CDR3, the DNA is TGTGCCAGCAGCTTGGGGACAAGCTCCTATAATTCACCCCTCCACTTT. It encodes CASSLGTSSYNSPLHF.

Only one count was recorded for this clone. The rearrangement links TRBV28 to TRBJ1-2, with a tentative D call TRBD1 (5 bases). The CDR3 runs 14 residues. Germline loops: CDR1 MDHEN, CDR2 SYDVKM. V lost 6 bases and J lost 4, with 15 bases in between. The chain's CDR3 is CASRAEGRGYGYTF. The CDR3, as DNA: TGTGCCAGCAGAGCCGAGGGGCGGGGCTATGGCTACACCTTC.